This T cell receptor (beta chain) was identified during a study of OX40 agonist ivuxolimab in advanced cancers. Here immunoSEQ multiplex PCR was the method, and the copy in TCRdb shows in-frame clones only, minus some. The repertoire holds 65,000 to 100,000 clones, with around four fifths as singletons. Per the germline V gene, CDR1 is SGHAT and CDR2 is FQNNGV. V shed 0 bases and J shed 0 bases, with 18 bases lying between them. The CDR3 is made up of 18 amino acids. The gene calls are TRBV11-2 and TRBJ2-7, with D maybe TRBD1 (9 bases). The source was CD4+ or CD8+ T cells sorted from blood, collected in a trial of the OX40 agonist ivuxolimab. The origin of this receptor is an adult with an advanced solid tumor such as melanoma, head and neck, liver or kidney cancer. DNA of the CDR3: TGTGCCAGCAGCTTAGATCCGGGGGGGACAGGGCCCTCCTACGAGCAGTACTTC. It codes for CASSLDPGGTGPSYEQYF. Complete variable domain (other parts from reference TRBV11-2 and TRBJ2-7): EAGVAQSPRYKIIEKRQSVAFWCNPISGHATLYWYQQILGQGPKLLIQFQNNGVVDDSQLPKDRFSAERLKGVDSTLKIQPAKLEDSAVYLCASSLDPGGTGPSYEQYFGPGTRLTVT.